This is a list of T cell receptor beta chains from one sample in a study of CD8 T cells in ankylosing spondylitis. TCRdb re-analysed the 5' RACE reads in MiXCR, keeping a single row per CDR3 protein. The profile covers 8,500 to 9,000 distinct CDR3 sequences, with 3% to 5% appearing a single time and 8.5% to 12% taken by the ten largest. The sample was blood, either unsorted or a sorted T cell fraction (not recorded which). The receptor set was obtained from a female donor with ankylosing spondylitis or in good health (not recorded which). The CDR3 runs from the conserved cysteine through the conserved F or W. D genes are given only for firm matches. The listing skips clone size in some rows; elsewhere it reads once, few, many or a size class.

TGTGCCAGCAGCCAACACCGGGAGGGGCGAACAGATACGCAGTATTTT | CASSQHREGRTDTQYF | TRBD2 | 16 | many | TRBJ2-3 | TRBV3-1
TGTGCCAGCAGCGAGCCCTCGACAGGTCCTAATTCACCCCTCCACTTT | CASSEPSTGPNSPLHF | . | 16 | medium-sized | TRBJ1-6 | TRBV9
TGTGCCAGCAGCGAGAGCCCCACCTACGAGCAGTACTTC | CASSESPTYEQYF | . | 13 | few | TRBJ2-7 | TRBV9
TGTGCCAGCAGCACCCGAACAGGGGACGTAGAGACCCAGTACTTC | CASSTRTGDVETQYF | TRBD1 | 15 | many | TRBJ2-5 | TRBV9
TGTGCCAGCAGCGTACATACGGGGGACGACGAGCAGTACTTC | CASSVHTGDDEQYF | . | 14 | many | TRBJ2-7 | TRBV9
TGTGCCAGCAGCTTCGGACAGGGACGCGCCGGGGAGCTGTTTTTT | CASSFGQGRAGELFF | TRBD1 | 15 | many | TRBJ2-2 | TRBV9
TGTGCCAGCAGCGTAGAGGCTCTTCCTCCTCGTTGGGAGACCCAGTACTTC | CASSVEALPPRWETQYF | . | 17 | many | TRBJ2-5 | TRBV9
TGTGCCAGCAGCGCCCCGGGGGAGTACCAAGAGACCCAGTACTTC | CASSAPGEYQETQYF | . | 15 | many | TRBJ2-5 | TRBV9
TGTGCCAGCAGCCCCGAAAGCTCCTACAATGAGCAGTTCTTC | CASSPESSYNEQFF | . | 14 | many | TRBJ2-1 | TRBV9
TGTGCCAGCAGCCATGGGGGGCCCACCGGGGAGCTGTTTTTT | CASSHGGPTGELFF | . | 14 | many | TRBJ2-2 | TRBV9
TGTGCCAGCAGCGTGTTAGGCTCCTACAATGAGCAGTTCTTC | CASSVLGSYNEQFF | . | 14 | many | TRBJ2-1 | TRBV9
TGTGCCAGCAGCGTAGCTGGCGGGGAGCCCCAGCATTTT | CASSVAGGEPQHF | . | 13 | medium-sized | TRBJ1-5 | TRBV9
TGTGCCAGCAGCCAGAACTACAGGGGGCCCCACCGGGGGGGACAAGAGACCCAGTACTTC | CASSQNYRGPHRGGQETQYF | . | 20 | medium-sized | TRBJ2-5 | TRBV14
TGTGCCAGCAGCGTAGGACAAAACTATGGCTACACCTTC | CASSVGQNYGYTF | . | 13 | many | TRBJ1-2 | TRBV9
TGTGCCAGCAGCCCGGGACTAGCGGGGACCAAAAACATTCAGTACTTC | CASSPGLAGTKNIQYF | TRBD2 | 16 | many | TRBJ2-4 | TRBV9
TGTGCCAGCAGCTCACCTTGGACTAGCGGTTACACAGATACGCAGTATTTT | CASSSPWTSGYTDTQYF | TRBD2 | 17 | many | TRBJ2-3 | TRBV9
TGTGCCAGCAGCGTAGGGCCCCCCCAAGAGACCCAGTACTTC | CASSVGPPQETQYF | . | 14 | . | TRBJ2-5 | TRBV9
TGTGCCAGCAGCGGAACAGGTACCGGGGAGCTGTTTTTT | CASSGTGTGELFF | . | 13 | few | TRBJ2-2 | TRBV9
TGTGCCAGCGGTGGACAGGCGGGTTATGGCTACACCTTC | CASGGQAGYGYTF | TRBD1 | 13 | medium-sized | TRBJ1-2 | TRBV9
TGTGCCAGCAGCGTCCGAGGGGGCTCCCCGGAAGCTTTCTTT | CASSVRGGSPEAFF | TRBD1 | 14 | many | TRBJ1-1 | TRBV9
TGTGCCAGCAGCGATCAGGGTTCCTACGAGCAGTACTTC | CASSDQGSYEQYF | . | 13 | medium-sized | TRBJ2-7 | TRBV9
TGTGCCAGCAGCGTGTCGGGTTTGTCCTACAATGAGCAGTTCTTC | CASSVSGLSYNEQFF | . | 15 | many | TRBJ2-1 | TRBV9
TGTGCCAGCAGCGCGCGGGGGGGCCAGCCGACAGATACGCAGTATTTT | CASSARGGQPTDTQYF | TRBD2 | 16 | many | TRBJ2-3 | TRBV9
TGTGCCAGCAGCGTAGACGGGACATCGACTAACTATGGCTACACCTTC | CASSVDGTSTNYGYTF | . | 16 | medium-sized | TRBJ1-2 | TRBV9
TGTGCCAGCAGCGCCACCGGGACAGCCTCCACTAAGAACTATGGCTACACCTTC | CASSATGTASTKNYGYTF | TRBD1 | 18 | medium-sized | TRBJ1-2 | TRBV9
TGTGCCAGCAGCGTCTACACTTCGAACACCGGGGAGCTGTTTTTT | CASSVYTSNTGELFF | . | 15 | many | TRBJ2-2 | TRBV9
TGTGCCAGCAGTGAGGACAGGGGGGCCACCGGGGAGCTGTTTTTT | CASSEDRGATGELFF | TRBD1 | 15 | many | TRBJ2-2 | TRBV9
TGTGCCAGCAGCAGCCTGGATGAGCAGTTCTTC | CASSSLDEQFF | . | 11 | many | TRBJ2-1 | TRBV9
TGTGCCAGCAGCGTAGTTCCGGAGAATGAGCAGTTCTTC | CASSVVPENEQFF | . | 13 | many | TRBJ2-1 | TRBV9
TGTGCCAGCAGCTCCTCAGGCATGAACACTGAAGCTTTCTTT | CASSSSGMNTEAFF | . | 14 | many | TRBJ1-1 | TRBV9
TGTGCCAGCAGCGTAGAACAGGGGGACTACACCTTC | CASSVEQGDYTF | TRBD1 | 12 | . | TRBJ1-2 | TRBV9
TGTGCCAGCACCCAACGGGGAAACGCTAACAATGAGCAGTTCTTC | CASTQRGNANNEQFF | . | 15 | many | TRBJ2-1 | TRBV21-1
TGTGCCAGCAGCGCGGACCTAGACAGCTACGAGCAGTACTTC | CASSADLDSYEQYF | . | 14 | medium-sized | TRBJ2-7 | TRBV9
TGTGCCAGCAGCGATGGGACAGCGATCCCCCAAGAGACCCAGTACTTC | CASSDGTAIPQETQYF | TRBD1 | 16 | . | TRBJ2-5 | TRBV9
TGTGCCAGCAGCGTAGGAGGAGCAGGGTTCGAGCAGTACTTC | CASSVGGAGFEQYF | . | 14 | many | TRBJ2-7 | TRBV9
TGTGCCAGCAGCCTGGACAGCGGAGGGTACGAGCAGTACTTC | CASSLDSGGYEQYF | . | 14 | many | TRBJ2-7 | TRBV9
TGTGCCAGCAGCCCGAGCCCAGGGGGCTCCTACGAGCAGTACTTC | CASSPSPGGSYEQYF | TRBD1 | 15 | many | TRBJ2-7 | TRBV9
TGTGCCAGCAGCCCCGGGATCCGAGATGAAAAACTGTTTTTT | CASSPGIRDEKLFF | . | 14 | many | TRBJ1-4 | TRBV9
TGTGCCAGCAGCGTCGCTGACAGGGGGGACTATGGCTACACCTTC | CASSVADRGDYGYTF | TRBD1 | 15 | many | TRBJ1-2 | TRBV9
TGTGCCAGCAGCGTTAAGGCGGACACAGACACTGAAGCTTTCTTT | CASSVKADTDTEAFF | . | 15 | many | TRBJ1-1 | TRBV9
TGTGCCAGCAGCGTAGGTCGCCTAGCGGCCTACAATGAGCAGTTCTTC | CASSVGRLAAYNEQFF | TRBD2 | 16 | few | TRBJ2-1 | TRBV9
TGTGCCAGCAGCGGGAAGGGGGGGAGCTCCTACAATGAGCAGTTCTTC | CASSGKGGSSYNEQFF | . | 16 | medium-sized | TRBJ2-1 | TRBV9
TGTGCCAGCAGCCGAACCGGGACAGGGGACACTGAAGCTTTCTTT | CASSRTGTGDTEAFF | TRBD1 | 15 | many | TRBJ1-1 | TRBV9
TGTGCCAGCAGCGCATTGACTAGCGGGGGCACAGATACGCAGTATTTT | CASSALTSGGTDTQYF | TRBD2 | 16 | many | TRBJ2-3 | TRBV9
TGTGCCAGCAGCGCCGCGGGGGTGGGGACTAGCGGCGATCAAGAGACCCAGTACTTC | CASSAAGVGTSGDQETQYF | TRBD2 | 19 | many | TRBJ2-5 | TRBV9
TGTGCCAGCAGCGTAGTAGACGATGAGCAGTTCTTC | CASSVVDDEQFF | . | 12 | . | TRBJ2-1 | TRBV9
TGTGCCAGCAGCCCGGGACTAGCCCACTACAATGAGCAGTTCTTC | CASSPGLAHYNEQFF | TRBD2 | 15 | many | TRBJ2-1 | TRBV9
TGTGCCAGCAGTCAAGGATGGATAACCTTC | CASSQGWITF | . | 10 | many | TRBJ1-2 | TRBV9